A selection of T cell receptor beta chains follows, all from one sample in a study of T cell responses to AZD1222 COVID-19 vaccine. Produced via immunoSEQ multiplex PCR; TCRdb's table is partial and in-frame only. This table has roughly 120,000 clones, approximately 90% appearing once. Sequenced material: peripheral blood, taken 28 days after the second AZD1222 dose. These receptors all stem from an adult who received the AZD1222 COVID-19 vaccine. Both conserved end residues are part of each CDR3. A D gene is named only where the DNA matches it firmly. Not all rows give a size; the values are once, few, many and, for expanded clones, a class.

CDR3aa,CDR3nt,j_gene,d_gene,abundance,v_gene
CAWTSGTGRNEAFF,TGTGCCTGGACCTCCGGGACAGGGAGGAATGAAGCTTTCTTT,TRBJ1-1,TRBD1,NA,TRBV30
CASSEARASNQPQHF,TGTGCCAGCAGTGAAGCGCGCGCAAGCAATCAGCCCCAGCATTTT,TRBJ1-5,NA,once,TRBV6-1
CASSRALGYGYTF,TGTGCCAGCAGTAGGGCCTTGGGCTATGGCTACACCTTC,TRBJ1-2,NA,NA,TRBV25-1
CASRLSNEQYF,TGTGCCAGCCGTCTCTCCAACGAGCAGTACTTC,TRBJ2-7,NA,NA,TRBV18
CASSMVGGYTF,TGTGCCAGCAGTATGGTCGGTGGCTACACCTTC,TRBJ1-2,NA,NA,TRBV28
CASNSGEPQHF,TGTGCCAGCAACTCAGGGGAGCCCCAGCATTTT,TRBJ1-5,NA,once,TRBV28
CASSLDPGSNTGELFF,TGTGCCAGCAGCTTAGATCCAGGGTCGAACACCGGGGAGCTGTTTTTT,TRBJ2-2,NA,few,TRBV11-3
CASSLGRVWQPQHF,TGTGCCAGCAGCTTGGGCAGGGTGTGGCAGCCCCAGCATTTT,TRBJ1-5,NA,NA,TRBV5-6
CASSPSGILAKNIQYF,TGTGCCAGCAGCCCGAGCGGGATTCTAGCCAAAAACATTCAGTACTTC,TRBJ2-4,TRBD2,NA,TRBV3-1/TRBV3-2
CASSYSMVGGPYGYTF,TGTGCCAGCAGTTACTCGATGGTTGGGGGGCCCTATGGCTACACCTTC,TRBJ1-2,NA,NA,TRBV6-5
CASSPGEDYEQYF,TGTGCCAGTAGTCCTGGGGAGGACTACGAGCAGTACTTC,TRBJ2-7,NA,NA,TRBV19
CASSVQGSYEQYF,TGTGCCAGCAGTGTCCAAGGGAGCTACGAGCAGTACTTC,TRBJ2-7,NA,NA,TRBV2
CASKPGQTGYEQYF,TGTGCCAGCAAACCGGGACAGACGGGATACGAGCAGTACTTC,TRBJ2-7,TRBD1,NA,TRBV11-2
CASSPRRENTEAFF,TGTGCCAGCAGTCCCCGACGGGAGAACACTGAAGCTTTCTTT,TRBJ1-1,NA,once,TRBV27
CASSVGGDVKTQYF,TGTGCCAGCAGCGTTGGGGGGGACGTCAAGACCCAGTACTTC,TRBJ2-5,TRBD2,NA,TRBV9
CASSLGGGSEKLFF,TGTGCCAGCAGCTTAGGAGGTGGGAGTGAAAAACTGTTTTTT,TRBJ1-4,NA,NA,TRBV7-9
CASSGGPGNTIYF,TGTGCCAGCAGCGGGGGGCCGGGAAACACCATATATTTT,TRBJ1-3,NA,NA,TRBV5-4
CASSVGVSVGTNEKLFF,TGTGCCAGCAGCGTGGGGGTCTCGGTGGGGACTAATGAAAAACTGTTTTTT,TRBJ1-4,NA,NA,TRBV9
CASSALGSNTEAFF,TGTGCCAGCAGCGCCTTGGGCAGTAACACTGAAGCTTTCTTT,TRBJ1-1,NA,NA,TRBV9
CASWTGRALSGNTIYF,TGTGCCAGTTGGACAGGAAGAGCTCTCTCTGGAAACACCATATATTTT,TRBJ1-3,TRBD1,NA,TRBV27
CASSTTTDAYEQYF,TGTGCCAGCAGCACGACGACGGATGCCTACGAGCAGTACTTC,TRBJ2-7,NA,NA,TRBV27
CASSYRGMNTEAFF,TGTGCCAGCAGTTACAGGGGTATGAACACTGAAGCTTTCTTT,TRBJ1-1,NA,once,TRBV6-5
CASSITGLRARDEQFF,TGTGCCAGCAGCATCACAGGGCTCAGGGCGAGGGATGAGCAGTTCTTC,TRBJ2-1,NA,once,TRBV5-4
CASSQSGQGLGSYNSPLHF,TGCGCCAGCAGTCAATCGGGACAGGGGCTAGGATCCTATAATTCACCCCTCCACTTT,TRBJ1-6,TRBD1,NA,TRBV23-1
CASSQNYEQYF,TGTGCCAGCAGCCAAAACTACGAGCAGTACTTC,TRBJ2-7,NA,NA,TRBV28
CASREGGNSPLHF,TGTGCCAGCCGAGAGGGTGGAAATTCACCCCTCCACTTT,TRBJ1-6,NA,NA,TRBV28
CASSRQVPTDTQYF,TGTGCCAGTAGTAGACAGGTCCCAACAGATACGCAGTATTTT,TRBJ2-3,NA,NA,TRBV19
CASSSGTGFYEQYF,TGTGCCAGCAGCTCGGGGACAGGGTTCTACGAGCAGTACTTC,TRBJ2-7,TRBD1,NA,TRBV14
CATRPTSTSTDTQYF,TGTGCCACCAGGCCGACTAGCACTAGCACAGATACGCAGTATTTT,TRBJ2-3,TRBD2,NA,TRBV24-1
CASSPRAGQEVTYEQYF,TGTGCCAGCAGCCCGAGGGCGGGACAGGAGGTAACCTACGAGCAGTACTTC,TRBJ2-7,TRBD1,NA,TRBV9
CASSSSGTGVRRQYF,TGTGCCAGCAGTTCATCCGGGACAGGAGTTAGGAGGCAGTACTTC,TRBJ2-7,TRBD1,NA,TRBV28
CASKRLAEPFPETQYF,TGTGCCAGCAAGCGACTAGCGGAGCCCTTTCCCGAGACCCAGTACTTC,TRBJ2-5,TRBD2,NA,TRBV3-1/TRBV3-2